The sequence of this T cell receptor (beta chain) was determined in a study of T-cell memory formation after mild COVID-19. Study outcomes and limitations: CD4+ clones that contracted lay mainly in CM and EM; CD8+ ones lay in EMRA.

The authors produced TCR alpha and TCR beta cDNA libraries with sample barcodes and UMIs by 5'RACE using constant-segment primers. Using its own MiXCR run on the 5' RACE reads, TCRdb lists one record per CDR3 protein. The table lists about half a million distinct CDR3 sequences, approximately 18% of them singletons. This clonotype came up a few times. Its specificity is unknown. This TCR was recovered from an adult woman who had mild COVID-19 (a few samples of this study predate the infection). Cell type and time point are not known. Material for sequencing was PBMCs or a T cell subset sorted from them (not recorded which).

Here the CDR3 reads CASSLVGGAEAFF. The CDR3 region has the DNA TGTGCCAGCAGCTTGGTCGGAGGGGCTGAAGCTTTCTTT. This sequence joins TRBV5-5 and TRBJ1-1; the D gene is possibly TRBD1 (5 bases). V lost 0 bases and J 6 bases, leaving 9 bases between the germline ends. The length of the CDR3 is 13 residues. Germline V gene lookup returns CDR1 SGHKS and CDR2 YYEKEE (reference sequence).